One TCR beta chain is described in this entry. The CDR3 runs 16 residues. Germline trimming cut 7 bases from V and 3 bases from J; bases unmatched to any gene: 13. Germline V gene data show CDR1 as LNHDA and CDR2 as SQIVND (reference sequence). This specimen comes from a study of blood T cell repertoires in COVID-19. Overall study: The study drew acute and convalescent COVID-19 samples from the United States, Italy and Spain. PBMCs, B-cell-depleted T cells, or T cells provided the cDNA or gDNA that made up the material.

Using immunoSEQ multiplex PCR, the repertoire was profiled, and TCRdb retains in-frame clones only, with some absent. The sample includes approximately 52,000 clones, approximately 84% of them seen just once. Sequencing was carried out using peripheral blood. V is TRBV19 and J is TRBJ1-2; TRBD1 matches 8 bases. The clonotype was recovered from a human donor with active COVID-19. The donor label of this sample is uncertain. CDR3 sequence reads: CASTLGWAGGYYGYTF. The CDR3, as DNA: TGTGCCAGTACCCTCGGATGGGCAGGGGGCTACTATGGCTACACCTTC.